The 28 T cell receptor beta chains listed next were all sequenced from one sample in a study of blood T cell repertoires in COVID-19. The table came from immunoSEQ multiplex PCR; TCRdb's copy has only in-frame clones and leaves some out. The sample carries about 26,000 clones, approximately 92% recorded once. The specimen sequenced was peripheral blood. The receptors here all came from a human donor in a cohort sampled during active COVID-19.

This chain links TRBV28 with TRBJ1-6, with TRBD1 matching over 7 bases. Trimming took 5 bases from V and 7 from J; bases not matched to a gene: 17. This CDR3 region has 18 residues. Germline V gene data show CDR1 as MDHEN and CDR2 as SYDVKM. CDR3 sequence: CASSPNAATGRANSPLHF. In nucleotides, the CDR3 is TGTGCCAGCAGTCCAAATGCGGCGACAGGGCGGGCAAATTCACCCCTCCACTTT.

The rearrangement links TRBV7-2 to TRBJ2-1, with a weak D call TRBD2 (7 bases). The germline V and J ends were trimmed by 1 base and 3 bases, with 16 bases remaining between them. Germline-derived CDR1 and CDR2 are SGHTA and FQGNSA. This CDR3 contains 17 residues. CDR3 coding DNA: TGTGCCAGCAGCTTAGGCTCTGGGGGGGGCGTCTACAATGAGCAGTTCTTC. It specifies CASSLGSGGGVYNEQFF.

The chain uses TRBV3-1 (or the pseudogene TRBV3-2) and TRBJ2-1; 7 bases align to TRBD1. Germline CDR1 is LGHDT and CDR2 is YNNKEL (reference sequence). The CDR3 is made up of 14 amino acids. V lost 3 bases, J lost 4 bases, and 3 bases stayed unmatched. The CDR3 DNA reads as TGTGCCAGCAGCCATACAGGGGCGTACAATGAGCAGTTCTTC. Amino acids: CASSHTGAYNEQFF.

The chain uses TRBV5-4 and TRBJ1-1; D not certain. The germline CDR1 and CDR2 sequences are SGHNT and YYREEE (reference sequence). V dropped 4 bases and J dropped 6 bases, with 22 bases sitting between them. The CDR3 length is 16 residues. The CDR3 reads CASSPRAVLGTAEAFF. CDR3 in DNA: TGTGCCAGCAGCCCGCGGGCAGTCCTCGGAACTGCTGAAGCTTTCTTT.

The J gene is TRBJ1-4, the V gene TRBV27; 8 nucleotides align to TRBD1. Germline V gives CDR1 MNHEY, CDR2 SMNVEV (reference sequence). The V gene end was trimmed by 1 base and the J gene end by 0 bases; junction bases not matched to a gene: 4. The CDR3 has 17 residues. CDR3 amino acids: CASSLFQGAATNEKLFF. As DNA, the CDR3 is TGTGCCAGCAGTTTATTTCAGGGGGCAGCAACTAATGAAAAACTGTTTTTT.

This clone appeared once. V and J are TRBV5-1 and TRBJ2-7, with D hard to call. Germline V CDR1 and CDR2: SGHRS, YFSETQ. This CDR3 is built from 14 residues. Trimming left V 0 bases short and J 1 base short, with 8 bases between. CDR3 in DNA: TGCGCCAGCAGCTTGGAGCAGGTATCCTACGAGCAGTACTTC. Translating it yields CASSLEQVSYEQYF.

The CDR3 sequence: CASSFFSSEAFF. The DNA of the CDR3 is TGTGCCAGCAGCTTTTTCTCCAGTGAAGCTTTCTTT. The V and J genes are TRBV7-8 and TRBJ1-1; no definite D call. Trimming shortened V by 3 bases and J by 7 bases, and 9 bases separated the two germline ends. Per germline, CDR1 SGHVS and CDR2 FQNEAQ. There are 12 residues in the CDR3.

V is TRBV7-3 and J is TRBJ2-5, with a weak D call TRBD2 (7 bases). CDR1 is SGHTA and CDR2 is FQGTGA in the germline V gene. This CDR3 is 15 amino acids long. Trimming shortened V by 2 bases and J by 5 bases, and 15 bases separated the two germline ends. In DNA form, the CDR3 reads TGTGCCAGCAGCTTATTTCTCGGGGGGCTGGAGACCCAGTACTTC. Amino acid sequence: CASSLFLGGLETQYF.

This rearrangement joins TRBV27 to TRBJ2-1, with TRBD2 matching over 9 bases. The CDR3 spans 15 residues. CDR1 MNHEY and CDR2 SMNVEV come from the germline V gene (reference sequence). V lost 3 bases and J lost 7; bases outside the gene matches: 7. CDR3 residues: CASSFWASGKNEQFF. CDR3 coding DNA: TGTGCCAGCAGTTTTTGGGCTAGCGGGAAGAATGAGCAGTTCTTC.

The CDR3 DNA is TGCGCCAGCAGCCAAGGTACGGGTAATGAGCAGTTCTTC. Its translation is CASSQGTGNEQFF. V and J are TRBV5-1 and TRBJ2-1; D unclear. The CDR3 consists of 13 residues. Trimming removed 4 bases from V and 7 bases from J, with 12 bases in between. Germline lookup yields CDR1 SGHRS and CDR2 YFSETQ.

The chain couples TRBV5-1 to TRBJ2-7; 9 nucleotides align to TRBD2. The CDR3 is made up of 15 amino acids. CDR1 is SGHRS, CDR2 YFSETQ, per germline. The V gene end was trimmed by 5 bases and the J gene end by 3 bases; junction bases not matched to a gene: 9. The CDR3 loop is CASSQEVAGVYEQYF. DNA of the CDR3: TGCGCCAGCAGTCAAGAAGTAGCGGGGGTCTACGAGCAGTACTTC. Based on the CDR3 plus reference TRBV5-1 and TRBJ2-7, the full variable domain is KAGVTQTPRYLIKTRGQQVTLSCSPISGHRSVSWYQQTPGQGLQFLFEYFSETQRNKGNFPGRFSGRQFSNSRSEMNVSTLELGDSALYLCASSQEVAGVYEQYFGPGTRLTVT.

The chain has TRBV5-4 and TRBJ1-1; 7 nucleotides match TRBD1. CDR1 is SGHNT and CDR2 is YYREEE in the germline V gene (reference sequence). Germline trimming cut 4 bases from V and 1 base from J; bases unmatched to any gene: 4. This CDR3 is 14 amino acids long. CDR3 residues: CASSVDRSNTEAFF. The CDR3 DNA follows: TGTGCCAGCAGCGTGGACAGGTCGAACACTGAAGCTTTCTTT.

The rearrangement joins TRBV4-1 to TRBJ2-1, with D possibly TRBD2 on 6 matching bases. Germline loops: CDR1 MGHRA, CDR2 YSYEKL. V was clipped by 6 bases and J by 2 bases, with 11 bases between them. This CDR3 is built from 14 residues. CDR3: CASSPGTPYNEQFF. CDR3 in DNA: TGCGCCAGCAGTCCCGGGACTCCCTACAATGAGCAGTTCTTC.

The J gene is TRBJ1-1, the V gene TRBV18; 8 positions agree with TRBD1. The germline V gene has CDR1 KGHSH and CDR2 LQKENI. There are 18 residues in the CDR3. J was trimmed by 1 base and V by 6 bases; bases with no gene match: 16. DNA for the CDR3: TGTGCCAGCTCGTCTGGAGACAGGGGATTTCTGCAGAACACTGAAGCTTTCTTT. Translating it yields CASSSGDRGFLQNTEAFF.

The rearrangement joins TRBV19 to TRBJ1-1, with a weak D call TRBD1 (6 bases). Trimming removed 6 bases at V and 8 bases at J, with 19 bases between. Germline CDR1 and CDR2: LNHDA and SQIVND (reference sequence). The CDR3 is made up of 14 amino acids. Here the CDR3 reads CASSLDGWTEEAFF. In DNA, the CDR3 is TGTGCCAGTAGCCTAGACGGTTGGACAGAGGAAGCTTTCTTT.

The chain couples TRBV11-3 to TRBJ2-1, with TRBD2 identical over 8 bases. This CDR3 has 13 residues. Germline V gene lookup returns CDR1 SGHNT and CDR2 YENEEA. The junction had 2 bases not matched to a gene; V was cut back by 5 bases and J by 5 bases. The CDR3 is CASSLGLDNEQFF. The DNA of the CDR3 is TGTGCCAGCAGCCTGGGACTAGACAATGAGCAGTTCTTC.

This clone occurred once. The chain combines TRBV5-1 with TRBJ2-2; tentative D call: TRBD2 (6 bases). The ends were cut back, 6 bases at V and 7 bases at J, with 22 bases in the middle. In germline, CDR1 is SGHRS, CDR2 YFSETQ. The CDR3 is made up of 16 amino acids. The CDR3 reads CASTEGWGYEGGELFF. CDR3 nucleotide sequence: TGCGCCAGCACGGAGGGATGGGGATATGAAGGCGGGGAGCTGTTTTTT. Supplemented by reference TRBV5-1 and TRBJ2-2, the full variable domain reads KAGVTQTPRYLIKTRGQQVTLSCSPISGHRSVSWYQQTPGQGLQFLFEYFSETQRNKGNFPGRFSGRQFSNSRSEMNVSTLELGDSALYLCASTEGWGYEGGELFFGEGSRLTVL.

The genes are TRBV7-9 and TRBJ1-6; possible D gene TRBD1, 5 bases. The CDR3 runs 15 residues. In germline, CDR1 is SEHNR, CDR2 FQNEAQ (reference sequence). Trimming removed 7 bases from V and 8 bases from J, with 18 bases in between. The CDR3 DNA reads TGTGCCAGCACCGTAAGCCCAGTGGGGCATTCACCCCTCCACTTT. Encoded protein: CASTVSPVGHSPLHF.

The rearrangement uses TRBV5-1 and TRBJ2-7; D may be TRBD1 (6 bases). This CDR3 has 16 residues. Deletions cut 0 bases from V and 0 bases from J, with 13 bases between. Per the germline V gene, CDR1 is SGHRS and CDR2 is YFSETQ. CDR3 in amino acids: CASSLGRQAYSYEQYF. Written as DNA, the CDR3 is TGCGCCAGCAGCTTGGGCCGACAGGCGTACTCCTACGAGCAGTACTTC.

The rearrangement joins TRBV5-1 to TRBJ1-5, with TRBD1 as a possible D gene (5 bases). This CDR3 comprises 13 residues. Per the germline V gene, CDR1 is SGHRS and CDR2 is YFSETQ. Trimming removed 3 bases from V and 3 bases from J, with 7 bases in between. CDR3 region: CASSWDFNQPQHF. For the CDR3, the DNA is TGCGCCAGCAGCTGGGACTTCAATCAGCCCCAGCATTTT.

The V call is TRBV7-9, the J call TRBJ1-1; D is uncertain. The CDR3 sequence is 15 residues long. The germline V and J ends were trimmed by 0 bases and 0 bases, with 8 bases remaining between them. CDR1 and CDR2 (germline): SEHNR, FQNEAQ (reference sequence). CDR3 in DNA: TGTGCCAGCAGCTTAGCGGGTCAGGTGAACACTGAAGCTTTCTTT. It codes for CASSLAGQVNTEAFF.

The chain recombines TRBV10-1 with TRBJ2-2; 8 nucleotides agree with TRBD2. The CDR3 extends over 16 amino acids. The V gene end was trimmed by 8 bases and the J gene end by 2 bases; junction bases not matched to a gene: 10. The germline CDR1 and CDR2 sequences are WNHNN and SYGVQD (reference sequence). The CDR3 protein is CASSRGREANTGELFF. Written as DNA, the CDR3 is TGCGCCAGCTCTCGGGGGCGGGAGGCCAACACCGGGGAGCTGTTTTTT.

The chain joins TRBV5-1 to TRBJ1-1; 7 bases match TRBD1. Germline V gene data show CDR1 as SGHRS and CDR2 as YFSETQ. The length of the CDR3 is 14 residues. Trimming removed 4 bases from V and 0 bases from J; junction bases left unmatched: 3. The CDR3 bases are TGCGCCAGCAGCAGGACAGGAATGAACACTGAAGCTTTCTTT. It yields the protein CASSRTGMNTEAFF.

The J gene is TRBJ1-4, the V gene TRBV7-2, with D unresolved. CDR1 SGHTA and CDR2 FQGNSA come from the germline V gene. CDR3 length: 14 residues. V lost 5 bases and J lost 4, with 11 bases in between. This chain's CDR3 is CASSKGGSNEKLFF. Written as DNA, the CDR3 is TGTGCCAGCAGCAAGGGCGGGAGTAATGAAAAACTGTTTTTT.

The chain combines TRBV6-5 with TRBJ2-1; no firm D call. Trimming took 6 bases from V and 5 from J, leaving 11 bases between them. Germline V lookup: CDR1 MNHEY, CDR2 SVGAGI. The CDR3 extends over 13 amino acids. CDR3 amino acids: CASRDNVNNEQFF. The CDR3 DNA reads as TGTGCCAGCAGAGACAACGTGAACAATGAGCAGTTCTTC.

This clone was counted only a few times. The chain joins TRBV27 to TRBJ1-2; TRBD1 is a possible D gene (5 bases). The germline gives CDR1 MNHEY, CDR2 SMNVEV (reference sequence). V was clipped by 2 bases and J by 7 bases, with 14 bases between them. The CDR3 covers 14 residues. DNA of the CDR3: TGTGCCAGCAGTTTAGGTGGGACTTTGGGTGGCTACACCTTC. It is translated as CASSLGGTLGGYTF.

The chain joins TRBV30 to TRBJ2-7; D is unresolved. The CDR3 length is 13 residues. V dropped 0 bases and J dropped 3 bases, with 9 bases sitting between them. Germline V CDR1 and CDR2: GTSNPN, SVGIG (reference sequence). CDR3 amino acids: CAWSVVSYYEQYF. Written as DNA, the CDR3 is TGTGCCTGGAGTGTGGTATCCTACTACGAGCAGTACTTC.

V is TRBV3-1 (or the pseudogene TRBV3-2) and J is TRBJ1-1, with no clear D. CDR1 and CDR2 from the germline V gene are LGHDT and YNNKEL (reference sequence). The CDR3 is 16 amino acids. V was cut by 4 bases and J by 5 bases, with 20 bases left in between. Written as DNA, the CDR3 is TGTGCCAGCAGCCCCTCACGCATCTCTACGGGTACTGAAGCTTTCTTT. It is translated as CASSPSRISTGTEAFF.